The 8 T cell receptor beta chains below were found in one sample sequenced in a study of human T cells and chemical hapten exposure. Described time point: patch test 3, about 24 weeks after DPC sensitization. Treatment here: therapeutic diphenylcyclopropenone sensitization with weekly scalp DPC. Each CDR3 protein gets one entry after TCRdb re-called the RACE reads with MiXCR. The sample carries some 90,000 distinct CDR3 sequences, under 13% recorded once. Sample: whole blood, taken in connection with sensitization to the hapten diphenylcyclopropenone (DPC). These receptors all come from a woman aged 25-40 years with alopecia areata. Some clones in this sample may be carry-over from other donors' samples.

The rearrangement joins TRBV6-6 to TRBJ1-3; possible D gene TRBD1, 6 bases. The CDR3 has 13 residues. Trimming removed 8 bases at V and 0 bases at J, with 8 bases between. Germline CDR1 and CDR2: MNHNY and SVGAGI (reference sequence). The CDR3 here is CASGGGSGNTIYF. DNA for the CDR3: TGTGCCAGCGGAGGGGGCTCTGGAAACACCATATATTTT.

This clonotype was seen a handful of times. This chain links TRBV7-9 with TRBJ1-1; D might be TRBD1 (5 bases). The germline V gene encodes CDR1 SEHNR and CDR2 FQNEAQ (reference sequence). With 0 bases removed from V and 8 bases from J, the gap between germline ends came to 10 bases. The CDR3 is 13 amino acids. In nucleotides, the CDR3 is TGTGCCAGCAGCTTAGCTCACGCAGGGGAAGCTTTCTTT. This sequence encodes CASSLAHAGEAFF. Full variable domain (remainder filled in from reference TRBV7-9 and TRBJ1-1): DTGVSQNPRHKITKRGQNVTFRCDPISEHNRLYWYRQTLGQGPEFLTYFQNEAQLEKSRLLSDRFSAERPKGSFSTLEIQRTEQGDSAMYLCASSLAHAGEAFFGQGTRLTVV.

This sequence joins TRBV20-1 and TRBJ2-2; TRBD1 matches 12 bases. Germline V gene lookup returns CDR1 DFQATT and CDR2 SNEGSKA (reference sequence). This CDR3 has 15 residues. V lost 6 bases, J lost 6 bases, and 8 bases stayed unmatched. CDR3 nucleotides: TGCAGTGCCTTGCTGGGACAGGGGGCCGCCGGGGAGCTGTTTTTT. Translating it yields CSALLGQGAAGELFF.

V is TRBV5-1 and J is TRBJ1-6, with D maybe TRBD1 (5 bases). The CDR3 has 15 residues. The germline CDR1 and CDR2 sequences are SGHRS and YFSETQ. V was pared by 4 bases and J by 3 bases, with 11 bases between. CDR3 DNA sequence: TGCGCCAGCAGCCCAGGGCAGATCTATAATTCACCCCTCCACTTT. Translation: CASSPGQIYNSPLHF.

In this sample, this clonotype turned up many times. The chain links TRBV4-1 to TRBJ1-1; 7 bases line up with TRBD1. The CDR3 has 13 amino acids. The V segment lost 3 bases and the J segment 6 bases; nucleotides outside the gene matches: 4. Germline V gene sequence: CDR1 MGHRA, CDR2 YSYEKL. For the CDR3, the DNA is TGCGCCAGCAGCCAGCCAGGGGGGGCTGAAGCTTTCTTT. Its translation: CASSQPGGAEAFF.

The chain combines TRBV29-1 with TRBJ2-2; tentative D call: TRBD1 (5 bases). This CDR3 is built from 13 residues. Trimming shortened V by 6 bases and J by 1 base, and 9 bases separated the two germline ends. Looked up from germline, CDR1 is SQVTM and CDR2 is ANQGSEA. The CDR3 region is CSVKQENTGELFF. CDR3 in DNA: TGCAGCGTGAAACAGGAGAACACCGGGGAGCTGTTTTTT.

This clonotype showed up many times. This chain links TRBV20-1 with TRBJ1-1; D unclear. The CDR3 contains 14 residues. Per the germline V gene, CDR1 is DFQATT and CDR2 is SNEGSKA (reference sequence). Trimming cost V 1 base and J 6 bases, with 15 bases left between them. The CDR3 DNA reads TGCAGTGCTAGAGGACCCCCTGGGAGGGCTGAAGCTTTCTTT. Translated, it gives CSARGPPGRAEAFF.

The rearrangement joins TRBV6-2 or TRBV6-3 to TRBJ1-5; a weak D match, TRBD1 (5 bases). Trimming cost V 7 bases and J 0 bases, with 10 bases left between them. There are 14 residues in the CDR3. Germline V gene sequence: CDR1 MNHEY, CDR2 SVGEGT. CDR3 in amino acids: CASTQEYSNQPQHF. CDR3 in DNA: TGTGCCAGCACACAGGAGTATAGCAATCAGCCCCAGCATTTT.